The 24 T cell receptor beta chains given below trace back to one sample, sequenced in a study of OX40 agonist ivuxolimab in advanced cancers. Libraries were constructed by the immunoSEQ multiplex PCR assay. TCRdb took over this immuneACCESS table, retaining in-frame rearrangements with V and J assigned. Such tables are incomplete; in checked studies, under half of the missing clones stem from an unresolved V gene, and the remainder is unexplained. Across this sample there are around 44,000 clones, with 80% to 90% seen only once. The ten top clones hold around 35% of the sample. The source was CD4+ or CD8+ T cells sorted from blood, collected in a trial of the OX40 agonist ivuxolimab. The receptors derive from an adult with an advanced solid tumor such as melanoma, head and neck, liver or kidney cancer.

CDR3 in amino acids: CASSLTGGKLFF. CDR3 nucleotides: TGTGCCAGCAGCCTGACAGGGGGAAAACTGTTTTTT. The chain couples TRBV5-6 to TRBJ1-4, with 9 positions matching TRBD1. Trimming at V came to 4 bases and at J to 10 bases, leaving 2 bases not matched to a gene. The CDR3 loop spans 12 amino acids. Germline CDR1 and CDR2: SGHDT and YYEEEE.

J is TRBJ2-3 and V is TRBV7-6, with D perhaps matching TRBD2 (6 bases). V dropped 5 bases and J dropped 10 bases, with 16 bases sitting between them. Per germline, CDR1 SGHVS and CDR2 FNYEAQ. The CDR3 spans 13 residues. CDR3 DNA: TGTGCCAGCAGCCGGGCCGGGCGGGAAGCGCAGTATTTT. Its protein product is CASSRAGREAQYF.

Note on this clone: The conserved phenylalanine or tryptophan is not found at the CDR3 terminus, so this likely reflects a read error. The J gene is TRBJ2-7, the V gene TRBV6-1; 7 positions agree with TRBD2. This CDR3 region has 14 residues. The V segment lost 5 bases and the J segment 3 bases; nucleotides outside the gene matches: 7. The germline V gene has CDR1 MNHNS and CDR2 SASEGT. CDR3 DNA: TGTGCCAGCAGTTCCGGCGGGAGCCACTACGAGCAGTACCTC. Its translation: CASSSGGSHYEQYL.

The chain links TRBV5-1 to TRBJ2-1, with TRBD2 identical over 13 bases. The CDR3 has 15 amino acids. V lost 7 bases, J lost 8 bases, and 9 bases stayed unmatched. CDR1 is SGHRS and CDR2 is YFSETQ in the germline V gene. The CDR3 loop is CASQRRTSGSDEQFF. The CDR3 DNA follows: TGCGCCAGCCAACGACGGACTAGCGGGAGTGATGAGCAGTTCTTC.

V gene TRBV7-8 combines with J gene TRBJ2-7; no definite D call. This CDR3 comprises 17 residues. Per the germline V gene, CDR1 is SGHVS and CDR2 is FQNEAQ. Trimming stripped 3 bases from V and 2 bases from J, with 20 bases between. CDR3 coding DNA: TGTGCCAGCAGCTTCGGATCTACTAAAAACCGAACCTACGAGCAGTACTTC. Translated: CASSFGSTKNRTYEQYF.

The CDR3 nucleotides are TGTGCCAGCAGCAGGACAGTCACCATATATTTT. Its translation is CASSRTVTIYF. This sequence joins TRBV11-2 and TRBJ1-3; possible D gene TRBD1, 6 bases. CDR3 length equals 11 residues. CDR1 and CDR2 from the germline V gene are SGHAT and FQNNGV. V lost 5 bases, J lost 9 bases, and 8 bases lay in between.

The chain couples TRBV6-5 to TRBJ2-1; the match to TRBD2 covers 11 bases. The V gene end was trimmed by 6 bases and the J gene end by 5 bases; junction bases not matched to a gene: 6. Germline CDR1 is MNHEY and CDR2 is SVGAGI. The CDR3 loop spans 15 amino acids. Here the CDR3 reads CASSTGLAANNEQFF. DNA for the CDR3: TGTGCCAGCAGCACGGGACTAGCGGCCAACAATGAGCAGTTCTTC.

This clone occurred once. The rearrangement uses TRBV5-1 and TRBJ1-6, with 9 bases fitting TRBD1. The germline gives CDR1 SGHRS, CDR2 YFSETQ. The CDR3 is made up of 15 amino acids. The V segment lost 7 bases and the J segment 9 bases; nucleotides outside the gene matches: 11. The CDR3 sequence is CASAPEAGQGSPLHF. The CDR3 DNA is TGCGCCAGCGCACCGGAGGCGGGACAGGGTTCACCCCTCCACTTT.

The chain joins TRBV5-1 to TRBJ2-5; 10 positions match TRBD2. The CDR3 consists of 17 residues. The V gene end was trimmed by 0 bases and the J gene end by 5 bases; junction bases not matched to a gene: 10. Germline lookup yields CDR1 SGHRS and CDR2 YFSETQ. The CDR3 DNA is TGCGCCAGCAGCTTGGGATCTAGCGGGAGTCCTAGGGAGACCCAGTACTTC. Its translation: CASSLGSSGSPRETQYF.

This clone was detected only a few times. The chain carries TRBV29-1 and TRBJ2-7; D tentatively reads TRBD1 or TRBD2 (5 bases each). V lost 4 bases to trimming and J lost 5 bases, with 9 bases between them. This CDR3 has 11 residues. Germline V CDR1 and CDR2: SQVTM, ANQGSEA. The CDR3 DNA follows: TGCAGCGTTGGAGAGGGGCACGAGCAGTACTTC. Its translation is CSVGEGHEQYF.

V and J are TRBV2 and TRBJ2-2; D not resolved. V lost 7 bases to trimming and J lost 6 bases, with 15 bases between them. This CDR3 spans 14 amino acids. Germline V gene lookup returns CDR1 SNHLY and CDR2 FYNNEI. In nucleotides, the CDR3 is TGTGCCAGCAAGGGTCAGCGCACGGCCGGGGAGCTGTTTTTT. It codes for CASKGQRTAGELFF. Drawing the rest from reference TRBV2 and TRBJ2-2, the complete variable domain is EPEVTQTPSHQVTQMGQEVILRCVPISNHLYFYWYRQILGQKVEFLVSFYNNEISEKSEIFDDQFSVERPDGSNFTLKIRSTKLEDSAMYFCASKGQRTAGELFFGEGSRLTVL.

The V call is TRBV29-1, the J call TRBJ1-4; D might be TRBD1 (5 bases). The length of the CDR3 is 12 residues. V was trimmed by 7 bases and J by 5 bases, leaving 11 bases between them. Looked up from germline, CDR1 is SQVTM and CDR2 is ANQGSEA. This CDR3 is CSGLGGNEKLFF. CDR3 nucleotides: TGCAGCGGGTTGGGGGGGAATGAAAAACTGTTTTTT.

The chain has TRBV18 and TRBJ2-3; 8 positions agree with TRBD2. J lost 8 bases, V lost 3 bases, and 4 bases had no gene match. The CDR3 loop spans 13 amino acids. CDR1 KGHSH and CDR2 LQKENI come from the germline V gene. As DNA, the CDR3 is TGTGCCAGCTCACCCGATAGCGGGACTACGCAGTATTTT. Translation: CASSPDSGTTQYF.

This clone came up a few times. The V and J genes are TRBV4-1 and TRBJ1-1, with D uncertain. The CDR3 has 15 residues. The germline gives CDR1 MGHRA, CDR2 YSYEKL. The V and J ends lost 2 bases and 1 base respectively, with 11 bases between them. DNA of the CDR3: TGCGCCAGCAGCCAACATCCACACCGGAACACTGAAGCTTTCTTT. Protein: CASSQHPHRNTEAFF.

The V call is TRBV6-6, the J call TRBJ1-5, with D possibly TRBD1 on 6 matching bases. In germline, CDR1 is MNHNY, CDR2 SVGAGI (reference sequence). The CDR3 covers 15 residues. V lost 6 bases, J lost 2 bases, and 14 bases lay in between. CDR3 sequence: CASSSKEGGNQPQHF. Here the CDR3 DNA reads TGTGCCAGCAGCTCGAAAGAGGGGGGCAATCAGCCCCAGCATTTT.

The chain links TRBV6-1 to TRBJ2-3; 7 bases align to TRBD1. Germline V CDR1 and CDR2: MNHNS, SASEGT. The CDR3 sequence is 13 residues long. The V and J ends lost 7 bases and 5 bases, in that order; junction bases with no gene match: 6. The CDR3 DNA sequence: TGTGCCAGCAATACAGGGGCCGTAGATACGCAGTATTTT. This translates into CASNTGAVDTQYF.

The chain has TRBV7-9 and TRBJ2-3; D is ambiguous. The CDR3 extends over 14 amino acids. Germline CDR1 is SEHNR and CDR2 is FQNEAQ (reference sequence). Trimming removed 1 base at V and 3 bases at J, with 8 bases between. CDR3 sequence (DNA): TGTGCCAGCAGCTTAGAAGGGCTGACAGATACGCAGTATTTT. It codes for CASSLEGLTDTQYF.

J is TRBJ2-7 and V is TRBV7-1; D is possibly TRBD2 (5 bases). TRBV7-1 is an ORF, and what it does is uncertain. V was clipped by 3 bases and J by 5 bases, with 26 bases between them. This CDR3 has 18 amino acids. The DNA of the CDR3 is TGTGCCAGCAGCTCCGAGACCGGTCTCGGGGAGTCAGGAAACGAGCAGTACTTC. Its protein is CASSSETGLGESGNEQYF.

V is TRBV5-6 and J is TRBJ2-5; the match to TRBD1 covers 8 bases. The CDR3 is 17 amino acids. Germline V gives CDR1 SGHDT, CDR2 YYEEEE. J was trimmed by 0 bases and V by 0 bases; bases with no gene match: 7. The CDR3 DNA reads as TGTGCCAGCAGCTTGGAAGGCCAGGGGGCGTACCAAGAGACCCAGTACTTC. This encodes CASSLEGQGAYQETQYF.

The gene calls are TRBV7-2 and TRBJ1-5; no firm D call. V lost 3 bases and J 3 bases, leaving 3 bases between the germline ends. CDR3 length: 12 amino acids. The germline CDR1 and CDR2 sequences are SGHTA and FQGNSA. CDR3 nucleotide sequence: TGTGCCAGCAGCTTTCCCAATCAGCCCCAGCATTTT. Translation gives CASSFPNQPQHF.

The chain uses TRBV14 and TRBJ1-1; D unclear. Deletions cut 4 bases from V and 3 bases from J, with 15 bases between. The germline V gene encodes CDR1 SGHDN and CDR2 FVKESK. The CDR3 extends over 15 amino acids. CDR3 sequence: CASSPRGGADTEAFF. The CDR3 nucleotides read TGTGCCAGCAGCCCTCGGGGAGGAGCGGACACTGAAGCTTTCTTT. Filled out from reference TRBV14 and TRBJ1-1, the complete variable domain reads EAGVTQFPSHSVIEKGQTVTLRCDPISGHDNLYWYRRVMGKEIKFLLHFVKESKQDESGMPNNRFLAERTGGTYSTLKVQPAELEDSGVYFCASSPRGGADTEAFFGQGTRLTVV.

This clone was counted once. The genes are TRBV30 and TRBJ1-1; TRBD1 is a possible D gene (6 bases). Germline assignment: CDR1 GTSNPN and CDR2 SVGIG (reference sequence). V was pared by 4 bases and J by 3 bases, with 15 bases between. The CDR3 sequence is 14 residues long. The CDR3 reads CAWNWGRRDTEAFF. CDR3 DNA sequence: TGTGCCTGGAATTGGGGGCGGCGGGACACTGAAGCTTTCTTT.

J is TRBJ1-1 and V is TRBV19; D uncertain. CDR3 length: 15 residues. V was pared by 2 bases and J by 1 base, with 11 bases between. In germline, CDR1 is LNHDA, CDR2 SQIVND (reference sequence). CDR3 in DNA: TGTGCCAGTAGTATACTAGAAGCGGGGAACACTGAAGCTTTCTTT. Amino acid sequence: CASSILEAGNTEAFF.

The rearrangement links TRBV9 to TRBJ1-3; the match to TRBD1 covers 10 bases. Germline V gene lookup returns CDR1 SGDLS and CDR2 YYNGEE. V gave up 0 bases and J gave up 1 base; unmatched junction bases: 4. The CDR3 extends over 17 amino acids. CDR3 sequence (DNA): TGTGCCAGCAGCGTAGCTCCGGGACAGGGGTCTGGAAACACCATATATTTT. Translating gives CASSVAPGQGSGNTIYF. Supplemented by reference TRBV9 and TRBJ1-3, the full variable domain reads DSGVTQTPKHLITATGQRVTLRCSPRSGDLSVYWYQQSLDQGLQFLIQYYNGEERAKGNILERFSAQQFPDLHSELNLSSLELGDSALYFCASSVAPGQGSGNTIYFGEGSWLTVV.